In its sample, the clone carrying this TCR beta chain was seen many times. The antigen remains unidentified. TCRdb analysed the 5' RACE reads with MiXCR anew, one entry per CDR3 protein. The sample carries 65,000 to 85,000 distinct CDR3 sequences, 3% to 4% recorded once. This specimen belongs to a study of neurological immune-mediated disorders. Whole-study findings and limits: Subjects shared no identical expanded-clone CDR3 amino acid sequences, suggesting private TCR-beta repertoires in all groups. When the repertoires were sorted by phylogenetic grouping, those of 18 of 34 multiple sclerosis patients ended up in one related-CDR3 cluster, a possible signature.

Germline V gene data show CDR1 as SGHRS and CDR2 as YFSETQ. CDR3 length equals 14 residues. Trimming cost V 4 bases and J 0 bases, with 10 bases left between them. 2 million PBMCs stored at -80 C were the source of the unsorted libraries. This TCR was sampled from a woman aged 45-65 years with multiple sclerosis. The chain links TRBV5-1 to TRBJ2-5; D gene uncertain. Sequencing was done on a sample of PBMCs. The CDR3 DNA reads as TGCGCCAGCAGCCCCACCACGTACCAAGAGACCCAGTACTTC. Encoded protein: CASSPTTYQETQYF. Filled out from reference TRBV5-1 and TRBJ2-5, the complete variable domain reads KAGVTQTPRYLIKTRGQQVTLSCSPISGHRSVSWYQQTPGQGLQFLFEYFSETQRNKGNFPGRFSGRQFSNSRSEMNVSTLELGDSALYLCASSPTTYQETQYFGPGTRLLVL.